A single sample gave rise to the 11 T cell receptor beta chains below, sequenced in a study of cytomegalovirus exposure and HLA in healthy donors. Primers for the PCR totalled 60 Vbeta and 13 Jbeta. Generated by immunoSEQ multiplex PCR, the TCRdb table keeps only in-frame clones and is missing some. The profile covers approximately 100,000 clones, with 70% to 80% appearing a single time and roughly 0.76% taken by the ten largest. The specimen was PBMCs. All receptors derive from a boy aged 5-17 years in good health and CMV-seronegative.

This clone was detected a few times. V and J are TRBV5-4 and TRBJ2-2; D possibly corresponds to TRBD2 (5 bases). With 4 bases removed from V and 6 bases from J, the gap between germline ends came to 13 bases. The CDR3 spans 14 residues. Germline CDR1 and CDR2: SGHNT and YYREEE (reference sequence). The CDR3 protein is CASSAWRRSGELFF. The CDR3 DNA reads TGTGCCAGCAGCGCCTGGAGGAGGTCCGGGGAGCTGTTTTTT. The entire variable domain, with the rest obtained from reference TRBV5-4 and TRBJ2-2, is as follows: ETGVTQSPTHLIKTRGQQVTLRCSSQSGHNTVSWYQQALGQGPQFIFQYYREEENGRGNFPPRFSGLQFPNYSSELNVNALELDDSALYLCASSAWRRSGELFFGEGSRLTVL.

This clone was found once. Other DNA sequences within the sample encode an identical CDR3. CDR3 sequence reads: CASSPPGGTEAFF. The CDR3 nucleotides read TGTGCCAGCTCACCCCCGGGGGGGACTGAAGCTTTCTTT. The rearrangement joins TRBV18 to TRBJ1-1; D is perhaps TRBD1 (5 bases). CDR3 size: 13 residues. CDR1 is KGHSH and CDR2 is LQKENI in the germline V gene. The germline V and J ends were trimmed by 3 bases and 5 bases, with 10 bases remaining between them.

This rearrangement joins TRBV20-1 to TRBJ2-7; D is possibly TRBD2 (6 bases). CDR3 size: 11 residues. Between the trimmed V and J ends, which lost 3 bases and 10 bases, there was a span of 13 bases. Germline V lookup: CDR1 DFQATT, CDR2 SNEGSKA (reference sequence). CDR3 loop: CSAREEGRQYF. DNA of the CDR3: TGCAGTGCTAGGGAGGAGGGCAGACAGTACTTC.

This rearrangement joins TRBV9 to TRBJ1-6, with 9 positions matching TRBD1. Germline V gene sequence: CDR1 SGDLS, CDR2 YYNGEE. This CDR3 contains 16 residues. V shed 4 bases and J 5 bases; nucleotides not matched to a gene: 7. The CDR3, as DNA: TGTGCCAGCAGCCCGACTGGACAGGGGAATAATTCACCCCTCCACTTT. Amino acids: CASSPTGQGNNSPLHF.

The V gene is TRBV4-1, the J gene TRBJ2-3, with 9 bases matching TRBD2. The germline V gene has CDR1 MGHRA and CDR2 YSYEKL. V lost 0 bases, J lost 6 bases, and 10 bases stayed unmatched. The CDR3 contains 17 residues. This CDR3 is CASSQDLAGTRGDTQYF. CDR3 sequence (DNA): TGCGCCAGCAGCCAAGACCTAGCGGGGACCCGGGGGGATACGCAGTATTTT.

The CDR3 is CASSDSGSQETQYF. DNA for the CDR3: TGTGCCAGCAGTGACTCCGGGAGCCAAGAGACCCAGTACTTC. The rearrangement links TRBV2 to TRBJ2-5; D may be TRBD2 (6 bases). Deletions cut 3 bases from V and 1 base from J, with 9 bases between. Germline loops: CDR1 SNHLY, CDR2 FYNNEI. The CDR3 runs 14 residues.

The chain is built from TRBV30 and TRBJ1-1, with 9 bases fitting TRBD1. V was pared by 2 bases and J by 2 bases, with 3 bases of the junction left unmatched. CDR3 length: 14 amino acids. Germline CDR1 GTSNPN, CDR2 SVGIG (reference sequence). CDR3 nucleotides: TGTGCCTGGAGTCGGGACAGGGCCAACACTGAAGCTTTCTTT. This codes for CAWSRDRANTEAFF.

The chain is built from TRBV30 and TRBJ2-1; 14 nucleotides line up with TRBD2. This CDR3 region has 15 residues. Germline CDR1 GTSNPN, CDR2 SVGIG (reference sequence). The V segment lost 5 bases and the J segment 9 bases; nucleotides outside the gene matches: 9. The CDR3 reads CAWGVTSGRAGEQFF. The CDR3 nucleotides read TGTGCCTGGGGCGTGACTAGCGGGAGGGCCGGTGAGCAGTTCTTC.

The chain has TRBV20-1 and TRBJ2-1; TRBD2 is a possible D gene (6 bases). The CDR3 runs to 10 residues. Germline V lookup: CDR1 DFQATT, CDR2 SNEGSKA (reference sequence). V was trimmed by 3 bases and J by 9 bases, leaving 6 bases between them. The CDR3 reads CSARGGEQFF. The CDR3 DNA reads as TGCAGTGCTAGGGGGGGTGAGCAGTTCTTC.

The count of this clone is one. The chain employs TRBV6-5 and TRBJ2-5; 8 bases align to TRBD2. The last part of the DNA fits TRBJ2-7 better; the J call may be wrong. The CDR3 is 15 residues long. The V gene's germline CDR1 is MNHEY and CDR2 SVGAGI. The CDR3 protein is CASSSPGLAVYEQYF. In DNA form, the CDR3 reads TGTGCCAGCAGTTCCCCTGGACTAGCCGTTTACGAGCAGTACTTC.

The rearrangement links TRBV28 to TRBJ2-1; 11 bases map to TRBD1. The length of the CDR3 is 13 residues. Germline lookup yields CDR1 MDHEN and CDR2 SYDVKM. Losses at the gene ends were 2 bases for V and 13 bases for J; bases not matched to a gene: 4. Here the CDR3 DNA reads TGTGCCAGCAGTTTAGGGACAGGGGGAGGTCAGTTCTTC. This sequence encodes CASSLGTGGGQFF.